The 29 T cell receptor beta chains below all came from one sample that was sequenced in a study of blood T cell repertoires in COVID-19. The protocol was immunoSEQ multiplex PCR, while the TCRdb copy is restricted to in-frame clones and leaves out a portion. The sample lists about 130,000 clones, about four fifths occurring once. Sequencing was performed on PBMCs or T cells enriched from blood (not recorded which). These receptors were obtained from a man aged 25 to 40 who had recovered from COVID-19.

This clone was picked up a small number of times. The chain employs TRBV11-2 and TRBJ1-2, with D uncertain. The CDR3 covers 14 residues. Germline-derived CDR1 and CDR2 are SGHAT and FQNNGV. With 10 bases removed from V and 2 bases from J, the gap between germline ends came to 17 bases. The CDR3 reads CATLREEGNYGYTF. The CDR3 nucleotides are TGTGCCACCCTTCGTGAGGAAGGAAACTATGGCTACACCTTC.

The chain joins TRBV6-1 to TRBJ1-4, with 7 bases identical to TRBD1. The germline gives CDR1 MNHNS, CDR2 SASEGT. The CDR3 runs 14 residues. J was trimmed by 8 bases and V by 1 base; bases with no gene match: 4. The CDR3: CASSEVGGREKLFF. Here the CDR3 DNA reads TGTGCCAGCAGTGAAGTAGGGGGCAGGGAAAAACTGTTTTTT.

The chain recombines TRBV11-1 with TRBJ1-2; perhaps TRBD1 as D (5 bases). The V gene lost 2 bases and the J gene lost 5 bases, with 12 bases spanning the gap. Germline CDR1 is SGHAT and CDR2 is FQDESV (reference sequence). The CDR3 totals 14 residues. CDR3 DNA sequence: TGTGCCAGCAGCTTAATATCGGGGGAATATGGCTACACCTTC. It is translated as CASSLISGEYGYTF.

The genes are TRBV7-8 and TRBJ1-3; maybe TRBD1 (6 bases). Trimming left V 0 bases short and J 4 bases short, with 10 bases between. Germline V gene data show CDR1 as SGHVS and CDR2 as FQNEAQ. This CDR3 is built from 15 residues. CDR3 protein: CASSLAGDTGNTIYF. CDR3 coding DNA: TGTGCCAGCAGCTTAGCCGGGGACACAGGAAACACCATATATTTT.

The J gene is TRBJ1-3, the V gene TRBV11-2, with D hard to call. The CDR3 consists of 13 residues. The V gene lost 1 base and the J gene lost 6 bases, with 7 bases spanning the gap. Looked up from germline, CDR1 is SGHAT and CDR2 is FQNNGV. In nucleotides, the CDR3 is TGTGCCAGCAGCTTAGCCCCTCTAAACACCATATATTTT. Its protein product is CASSLAPLNTIYF.

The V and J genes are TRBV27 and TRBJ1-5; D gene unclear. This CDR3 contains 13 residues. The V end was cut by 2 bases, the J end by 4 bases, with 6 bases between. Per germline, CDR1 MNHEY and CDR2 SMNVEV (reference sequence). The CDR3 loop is CASSLGANQPQHF. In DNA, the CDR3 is TGTGCCAGCAGTTTAGGAGCTAATCAGCCCCAGCATTTT.

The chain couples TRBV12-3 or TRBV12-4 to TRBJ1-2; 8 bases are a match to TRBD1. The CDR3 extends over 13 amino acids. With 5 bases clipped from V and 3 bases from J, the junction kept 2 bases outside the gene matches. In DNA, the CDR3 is TGTGCCAGCAGTGTGGGACAGGACTATGGCTACACCTTC. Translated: CASSVGQDYGYTF.

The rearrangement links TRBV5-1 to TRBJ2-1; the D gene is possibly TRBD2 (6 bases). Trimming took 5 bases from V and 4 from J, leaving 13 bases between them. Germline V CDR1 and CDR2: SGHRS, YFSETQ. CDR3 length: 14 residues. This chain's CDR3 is CASRTGEGYNEQFF. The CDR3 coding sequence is TGCGCCAGCAGGACGGGAGAAGGATACAATGAGCAGTTCTTC.

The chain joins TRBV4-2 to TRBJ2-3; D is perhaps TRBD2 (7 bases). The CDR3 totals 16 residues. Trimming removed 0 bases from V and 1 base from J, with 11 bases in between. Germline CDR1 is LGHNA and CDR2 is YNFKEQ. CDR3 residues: CASSQEEGGGTDTQYF. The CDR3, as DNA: TGTGCCAGCAGCCAAGAGGAAGGGGGGGGCACAGATACGCAGTATTTT.

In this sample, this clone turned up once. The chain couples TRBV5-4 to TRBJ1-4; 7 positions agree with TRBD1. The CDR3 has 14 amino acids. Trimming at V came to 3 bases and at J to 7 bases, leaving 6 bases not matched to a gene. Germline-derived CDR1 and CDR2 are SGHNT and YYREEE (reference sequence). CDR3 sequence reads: CASSSDRRGEKLFF. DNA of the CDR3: TGTGCCAGCAGCTCGGACAGGAGAGGTGAAAAACTGTTTTTT. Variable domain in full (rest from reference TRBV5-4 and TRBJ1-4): ETGVTQSPTHLIKTRGQQVTLRCSSQSGHNTVSWYQQALGQGPQFIFQYYREEENGRGNFPPRFSGLQFPNYSSELNVNALELDDSALYLCASSSDRRGEKLFFGSGTQLSVL.

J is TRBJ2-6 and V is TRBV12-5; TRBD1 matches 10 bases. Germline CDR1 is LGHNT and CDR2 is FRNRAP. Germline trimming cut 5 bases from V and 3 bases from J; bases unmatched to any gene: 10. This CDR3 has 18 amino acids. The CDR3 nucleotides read TGTGCTAGTGGTACCTCGACAGGGGGCGCGGGTGGGGCCAACGTCCTGACTTTC. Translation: CASGTSTGGAGGANVLTF.

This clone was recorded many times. The chain's CDR3 is CASSSRTGANQPQHF. CDR3 bases: TGTGCCAGCAGCAGCCGGACAGGGGCAAATCAGCCCCAGCATTTT. The chain carries TRBV7-8 and TRBJ1-5, with 9 bases lining up with TRBD1. After removal of 5 bases from V and 4 bases from J, the junction contained 6 bases not matched to a gene. Germline V gene sequence: CDR1 SGHVS, CDR2 FQNEAQ. The CDR3 totals 15 residues.

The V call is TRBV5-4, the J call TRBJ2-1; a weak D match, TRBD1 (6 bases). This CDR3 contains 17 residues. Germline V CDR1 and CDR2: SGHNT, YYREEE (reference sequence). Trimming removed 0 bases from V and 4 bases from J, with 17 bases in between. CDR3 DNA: TGTGCCAGCAGCTTGGCCCCCACAGGGATTGTGTACAATGAGCAGTTCTTC. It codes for CASSLAPTGIVYNEQFF.

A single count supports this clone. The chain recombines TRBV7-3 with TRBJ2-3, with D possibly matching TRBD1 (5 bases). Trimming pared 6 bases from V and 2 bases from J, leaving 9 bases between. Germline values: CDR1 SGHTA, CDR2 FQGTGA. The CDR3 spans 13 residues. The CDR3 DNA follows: TGTGCCAGCAGTTCAGGGTCCACAGATACGCAGTATTTT. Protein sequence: CASSSGSTDTQYF.

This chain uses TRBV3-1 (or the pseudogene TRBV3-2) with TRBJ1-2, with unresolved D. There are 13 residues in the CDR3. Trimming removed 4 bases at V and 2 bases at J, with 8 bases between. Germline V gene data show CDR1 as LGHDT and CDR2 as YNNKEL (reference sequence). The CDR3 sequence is CASSPAVNYGYTF. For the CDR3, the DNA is TGTGCCAGCAGCCCCGCAGTAAACTATGGCTACACCTTC.

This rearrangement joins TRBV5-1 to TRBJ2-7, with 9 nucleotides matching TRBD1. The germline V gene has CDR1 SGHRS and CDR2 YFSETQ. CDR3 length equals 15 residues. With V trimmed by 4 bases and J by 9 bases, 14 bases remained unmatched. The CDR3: CASSRTGTGPGWQYF. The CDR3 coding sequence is TGCGCCAGCAGCCGGACCGGGACAGGGCCTGGTTGGCAGTACTTC.

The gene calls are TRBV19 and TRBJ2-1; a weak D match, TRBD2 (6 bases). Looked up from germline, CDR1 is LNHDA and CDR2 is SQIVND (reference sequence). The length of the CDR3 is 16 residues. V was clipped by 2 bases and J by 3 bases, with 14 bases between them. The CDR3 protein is CASSIRTDGGYNEQFF. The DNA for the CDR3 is TGTGCCAGTAGTATAAGAACTGACGGGGGCTACAATGAGCAGTTCTTC.

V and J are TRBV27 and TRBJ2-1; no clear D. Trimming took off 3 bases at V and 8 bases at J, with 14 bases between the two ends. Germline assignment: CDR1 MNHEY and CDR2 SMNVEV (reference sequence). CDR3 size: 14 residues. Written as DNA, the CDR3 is TGTGCCAGCAGTTTCAGGCCCCGCTTTGATGAGCAGTTCTTC. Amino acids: CASSFRPRFDEQFF.

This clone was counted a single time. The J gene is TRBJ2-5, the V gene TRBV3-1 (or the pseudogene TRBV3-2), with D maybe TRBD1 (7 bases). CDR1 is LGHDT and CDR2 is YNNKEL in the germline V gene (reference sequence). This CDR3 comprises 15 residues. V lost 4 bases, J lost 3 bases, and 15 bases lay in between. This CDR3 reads CASSPTPRGEETQYF. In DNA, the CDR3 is TGTGCCAGCAGCCCCACGCCCAGGGGGGAAGAGACCCAGTACTTC.

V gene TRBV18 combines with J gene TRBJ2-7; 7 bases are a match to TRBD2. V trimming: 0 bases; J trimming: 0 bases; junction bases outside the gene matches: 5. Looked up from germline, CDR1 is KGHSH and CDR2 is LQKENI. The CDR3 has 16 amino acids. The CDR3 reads CASSPPNSGSSYEQYF. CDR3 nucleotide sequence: TGTGCCAGCTCACCACCAAATAGCGGGTCCTCCTACGAGCAGTACTTC.

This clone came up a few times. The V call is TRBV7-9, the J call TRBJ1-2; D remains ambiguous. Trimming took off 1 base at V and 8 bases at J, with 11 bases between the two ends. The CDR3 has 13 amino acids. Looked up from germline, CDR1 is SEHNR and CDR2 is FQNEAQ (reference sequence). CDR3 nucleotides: TGTGCCAGCAGCTTAGAGGCGACGGGAGGCTACACCTTC. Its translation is CASSLEATGGYTF. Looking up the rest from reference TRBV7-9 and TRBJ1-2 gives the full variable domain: DTGVSQNPRHKITKRGQNVTFRCDPISEHNRLYWYRQTLGQGPEFLTYFQNEAQLEKSRLLSDRFSAERPKGSFSTLEIQRTEQGDSAMYLCASSLEATGGYTFGSGTRLTVV.

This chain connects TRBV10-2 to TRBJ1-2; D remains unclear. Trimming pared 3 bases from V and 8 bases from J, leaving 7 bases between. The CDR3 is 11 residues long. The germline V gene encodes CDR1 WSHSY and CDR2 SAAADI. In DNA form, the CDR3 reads TGCGCCAGCAGTGAAGCCTGGGGCTACACCTTC. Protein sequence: CASSEAWGYTF.

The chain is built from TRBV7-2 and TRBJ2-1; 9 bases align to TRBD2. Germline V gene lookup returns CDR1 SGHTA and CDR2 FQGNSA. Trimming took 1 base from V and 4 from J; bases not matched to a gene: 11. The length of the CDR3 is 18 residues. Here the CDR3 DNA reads TGTGCCAGCAGCTTAGTTGGGCTGGCGGGGGGGCCTTACAATGAGCAGTTCTTC. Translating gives CASSLVGLAGGPYNEQFF.

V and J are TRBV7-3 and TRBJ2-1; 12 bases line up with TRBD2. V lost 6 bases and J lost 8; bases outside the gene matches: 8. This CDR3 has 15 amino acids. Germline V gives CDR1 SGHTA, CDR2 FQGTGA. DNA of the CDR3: TGTGCCAGCAGTTTGAAGACTAGCGGGAGATATGAGCAGTTCTTC. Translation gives CASSLKTSGRYEQFF.

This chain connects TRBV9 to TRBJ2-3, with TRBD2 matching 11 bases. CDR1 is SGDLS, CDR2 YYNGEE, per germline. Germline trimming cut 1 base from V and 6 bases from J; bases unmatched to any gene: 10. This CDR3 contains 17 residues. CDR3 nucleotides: TGTGCCAGCAGCGTATTCGGGCTAGCGGGGGGAACGGATACGCAGTATTTT. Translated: CASSVFGLAGGTDTQYF. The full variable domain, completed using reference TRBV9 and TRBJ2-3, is DSGVTQTPKHLITATGQRVTLRCSPRSGDLSVYWYQQSLDQGLQFLIQYYNGEERAKGNILERFSAQQFPDLHSELNLSSLELGDSALYFCASSVFGLAGGTDTQYFGPGTRLTVL.

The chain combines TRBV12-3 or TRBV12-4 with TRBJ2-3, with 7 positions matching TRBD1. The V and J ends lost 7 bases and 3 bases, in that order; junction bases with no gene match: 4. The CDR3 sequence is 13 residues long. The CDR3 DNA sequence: TGTGCCAGCACTACCAGGGGGACAGATACGCAGTATTTT. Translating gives CASTTRGTDTQYF.

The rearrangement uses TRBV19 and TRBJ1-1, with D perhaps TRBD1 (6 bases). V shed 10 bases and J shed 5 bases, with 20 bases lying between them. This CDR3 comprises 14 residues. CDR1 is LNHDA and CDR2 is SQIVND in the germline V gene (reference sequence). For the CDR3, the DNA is TGTGCCACCTCCCCCGGCGGGGGGCAGACTGAAGCTTTCTTT. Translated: CATSPGGGQTEAFF.

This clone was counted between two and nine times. CDR3: CASSIGRETEQFF. DNA for the CDR3: TGTGCCAGTAGTATAGGCCGGGAGACCGAGCAGTTCTTC. The chain links TRBV19 to TRBJ2-1, with D perhaps matching TRBD2 (6 bases). V dropped 1 base and J dropped 10 bases, with 11 bases sitting between them. Germline CDR1 reads LNHDA; CDR2 reads SQIVND (reference sequence). The CDR3 has 13 residues.

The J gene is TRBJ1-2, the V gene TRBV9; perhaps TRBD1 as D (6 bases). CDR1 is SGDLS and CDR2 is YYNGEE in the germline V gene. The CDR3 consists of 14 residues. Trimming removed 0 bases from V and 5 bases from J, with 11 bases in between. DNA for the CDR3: TGTGCCAGCAGCGTAGGGGGGCAGACTTATGGCTACACCTTC. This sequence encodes CASSVGGQTYGYTF.